The clone carrying this TCR beta chain showed up just a few times. Germline lookup yields CDR1 SGHRS and CDR2 YFSETQ. CDR3 length equals 14 residues. V lost 4 bases, J lost 3 bases, and 13 bases lay in between. These data originate in a study of blood T cell repertoires in COVID-19. Some clones are missing from TCRdb's copy, which holds only in-frame ones; the method was immunoSEQ multiplex PCR. The data contain fewer than 450,000 clones, roughly 87% of them singletons. The chain couples TRBV5-1 to TRBJ1-2; no definite D call. The TCR was taken from a middle-aged woman with acute COVID-19. Source material: PBMCs or T cells enriched from blood (not recorded which). The CDR3 nucleotides read TGCGCCAGCAGCATACAAGATGTGGACTATGGCTACACCTTC. Protein sequence: CASSIQDVDYGYTF.